This T cell receptor (beta chain) was sequenced in a study of blood T cell repertoires in COVID-19. Produced via immunoSEQ multiplex PCR; TCRdb's table is partial and in-frame only. The table records fewer than 120,000 clones, nearly 80% of them present only once. V gave up 5 bases and J gave up 1 base; unmatched junction bases: 10. Germline V gene lookup returns CDR1 SQVTM and CDR2 ANQGSEA. The CDR3 consists of 15 residues. The TCR sequence derives from a woman at least 80 years old with active or convalescent COVID-19. The J gene is TRBJ2-5, the V gene TRBV29-1; 7 nucleotides line up with TRBD1. The source material was peripheral blood. DNA of the CDR3: TGCAGCGTTACAGGGGCAGGCGGGTCCCAAGAGACCCAGTACTTC. It encodes CSVTGAGGSQETQYF.